These 8 T cell receptor beta chains originate from one sample sequenced in a study of T cell responses to AZD1222 COVID-19 vaccine. The method was immunoSEQ multiplex PCR; TCRdb's version includes in-frame clones alone and lacks a portion of them. The sample lists 150,000 to 200,000 clones, around 93% occurring once. This sample comprised peripheral blood, obtained on day 0 of AZD1222 vaccination. The receptors come from an adult in good health.

This clone was counted a few times. The rearrangement links TRBV25-1 to TRBJ2-2; TRBD1 or TRBD2 may be the D gene (5 bases each). The CDR3 contains 13 residues. Germline V gene sequence: CDR1 MGHDK, CDR2 SYGVNS. V lost 5 bases and J lost 3, with 7 bases in between. The CDR3 DNA follows: TGTGCCAGCAGTAGAGGGGACACCGGGGAGCTGTTTTTT. Its translation is CASSRGDTGELFF. The full variable domain, rest sourced from reference TRBV25-1 and TRBJ2-2, is EADIYQTPRYLVIGTGKKITLECSQTMGHDKMYWYQQDPGMELHLIHYSYGVNSTEKGDLSSESTVSRIRTEHFPLTLESARPSHTSQYLCASSRGDTGELFFGEGSRLTVL.

This chain links TRBV5-8 with TRBJ1-2, with D unresolved. The CDR3 length is 13 residues. Germline CDR1 reads SGHTS; CDR2 reads YDEGEE. V was clipped by 0 bases and J by 8 bases, with 11 bases between them. The CDR3: CASSLAPSGGYTF. The DNA for the CDR3 is TGTGCCAGCAGCTTGGCCCCCTCCGGGGGCTACACCTTC.

This rearrangement joins TRBV28 to TRBJ2-7; D is ambiguous. CDR1 and CDR2 (germline): MDHEN, SYDVKM. The CDR3 is 13 amino acids. V was cut by 4 bases and J by 6 bases, with 13 bases left in between. The CDR3 region is CASSWLVGSEQYF. In nucleotides, the CDR3 is TGTGCCAGCAGTTGGCTAGTAGGAAGCGAGCAGTACTTC.

This clone was recorded only once. The chain is built from TRBV19 and TRBJ1-5; 8 nucleotides align to TRBD1. V lost 9 bases to trimming and J lost 4 bases; unmatched junction nucleotides: 11. There are 15 residues in the CDR3. Germline CDR1 LNHDA, CDR2 SQIVND (reference sequence). The chain's CDR3 is CASKTSTGANQPQHF. The CDR3 DNA reads TGTGCCAGCAAAACCTCGACAGGGGCTAATCAGCCCCAGCATTTT.

The rearrangement uses TRBV18 and TRBJ2-1; 11 bases agree with TRBD2. Looked up from germline, CDR1 is KGHSH and CDR2 is LQKENI. CDR3 size: 16 residues. Trimming removed 7 bases from V and 7 bases from J; junction bases left unmatched: 12. CDR3 protein: CASFTGRLAGLNEQFF. The CDR3 DNA is TGTGCCAGCTTCACCGGCCGACTAGCGGGATTGAATGAGCAGTTCTTC.

The chain is built from TRBV5-1 and TRBJ1-4, with D perhaps TRBD1 (6 bases). CDR1 and CDR2 (germline): SGHRS, YFSETQ. CDR3 size: 16 residues. The V gene lost 0 bases and the J gene lost 2 bases, with 11 bases spanning the gap. The CDR3 sequence: CASSLGAGATNEKLFF. The CDR3 bases are TGCGCCAGCAGCTTGGGGGCAGGGGCTACTAATGAAAAACTGTTTTTT.

The rearrangement uses TRBV27 and TRBJ2-1, with no clear D. Germline V gives CDR1 MNHEY, CDR2 SMNVEV (reference sequence). This CDR3 is built from 14 residues. V was clipped by 0 bases and J by 7 bases, with 10 bases between them. CDR3 sequence: CASSLSASANEQFF. The CDR3 DNA is TGTGCCAGCAGTTTATCGGCGAGCGCGAATGAGCAGTTCTTC.

This clone came up once. The chain carries TRBV6-2 or TRBV6-3 and TRBJ2-3; weak D call: TRBD2 (6 bases). Germline CDR1 and CDR2: MNHEY and SVGEGT. This CDR3 is built from 13 residues. V was cut by 4 bases and J by 1 base, with 6 bases left in between. The CDR3 region is CASSWRGTDTQYF. CDR3 DNA sequence: TGTGCCAGCAGTTGGAGGGGCACAGATACGCAGTATTTT.